Following are 20 T cell receptor beta chains from one sample sequenced in a study of blood T cell repertoires in COVID-19. TCRdb keeps only in-frame clones here, not all; method: immunoSEQ multiplex PCR. The sample has about 120,000 clones, around three quarters seen once. The sample comprised peripheral blood. These receptors were obtained from a man aged 55 to 69 with active or convalescent COVID-19.

This chain links TRBV27 with TRBJ2-2; possible D gene TRBD2, 6 bases. Trimming stripped 5 bases from V and 6 bases from J, with 10 bases between. CDR3 length: 13 amino acids. Germline CDR1 and CDR2: MNHEY and SMNVEV (reference sequence). The CDR3 region is CASSPGGPGELFF. CDR3 sequence (DNA): TGTGCCAGCAGTCCCGGAGGGCCCGGGGAGCTGTTTTTT.

The chain joins TRBV11-2 to TRBJ2-5; the match to TRBD2 covers 11 bases. The CDR3 extends over 14 amino acids. Germline loops: CDR1 SGHAT, CDR2 FQNNGV. V shed 5 bases, J shed 3 bases, and the junction held 2 bases outside the gene matches. The CDR3 bases are TGTGCCAGCAGCCTGGGACTAGCGGAAGAGACCCAGTACTTC. Its translation is CASSLGLAEETQYF.

The gene calls are TRBV9 and TRBJ2-2; the D gene is possibly TRBD2 (5 bases). This CDR3 is 19 amino acids long. The V gene's germline CDR1 is SGDLS and CDR2 YYNGEE. The V gene lost 7 bases and the J gene lost 0 bases, with 25 bases spanning the gap. For the CDR3, the DNA is TGTGCCAGCTCCCCCGAGGGCAGCCCATTTGAACCGAACACCGGGGAGCTGTTTTTT. It yields the protein CASSPEGSPFEPNTGELFF.

This rearrangement joins TRBV6-2 or TRBV6-3 to TRBJ2-7; TRBD2 matches 8 bases. The V gene's germline CDR1 is MNHEY and CDR2 SVGEGT. V shed 6 bases, J shed 2 bases, and the junction held 15 bases outside the gene matches. This CDR3 contains 17 residues. The CDR3, as DNA: TGTGCCAGCAGCATCTCGGGAGGGCCCGGTACAACCTACGAGCAGTACTTC. Protein product: CASSISGGPGTTYEQYF.

The J gene is TRBJ2-7, the V gene TRBV19, with 9 bases fitting TRBD2. Germline CDR1 and CDR2: LNHDA and SQIVND (reference sequence). The V and J ends lost 5 bases and 5 bases, in that order; junction bases with no gene match: 7. The CDR3 contains 14 residues. For the CDR3, the DNA is TGTGCCAGTAGTTCGGGTAGCGGGAGTAACGAGCAGTACTTC. It specifies CASSSGSGSNEQYF.

This chain links TRBV7-2 with TRBJ1-1, with D unclear. Germline CDR1 is SGHTA and CDR2 is FQGNSA. The CDR3 runs to 13 residues. Trimming took 1 base from V and 6 from J, leaving 9 bases between them. For the CDR3, the DNA is TGTGCCAGCAGCTTAGTCTTCGGGTCTGAAGCTTTCTTT. Translated, it gives CASSLVFGSEAFF.

The chain employs TRBV3-1 (or the pseudogene TRBV3-2) and TRBJ2-2, with TRBD2 matching 7 bases. Germline V gene sequence: CDR1 LGHDT, CDR2 YNNKEL (reference sequence). The CDR3 totals 14 residues. Trimming took 7 bases from V and 5 from J; bases not matched to a gene: 7. The CDR3 coding sequence is TGTGCCAGCACCCCGGGGGGACGTACCGGGGAGCTGTTTTTT. Protein: CASTPGGRTGELFF.

V usage is TRBV3-1 (or the pseudogene TRBV3-2) and J usage is TRBJ2-4, with 12 bases that match TRBD1. Germline values: CDR1 LGHDT, CDR2 YNNKEL (reference sequence). V trimming: 5 bases; J trimming: 8 bases; junction bases outside the gene matches: 7. CDR3 length: 15 residues. The CDR3 coding sequence is TGTGCCAGCAGCGAGGGACAGGGGGCTAGGGACATTCAGTACTTC. Residues: CASSEGQGARDIQYF.

Ten or more counts support this clone. The chain links TRBV7-2 to TRBJ2-1, with 7 bases fitting TRBD2. The CDR3 is made up of 15 amino acids. J was trimmed by 5 bases and V by 1 base; bases with no gene match: 5. Per germline, CDR1 SGHTA and CDR2 FQGNSA. The CDR3 spells CASSLGGSSDNEQFF. The DNA for the CDR3 is TGTGCCAGCAGCTTAGGCGGGAGCAGCGACAATGAGCAGTTCTTC.

This clone was recorded a few times. This sequence joins TRBV19 and TRBJ2-2; TRBD2 might be the D (5 bases). There are 15 residues in the CDR3. The V and J ends lost 9 bases and 0 bases respectively, with 14 bases between them. CDR1 and CDR2 from the germline V gene are LNHDA and SQIVND (reference sequence). The CDR3 spells CASHGRVANTGELFF. In DNA, the CDR3 is TGTGCCAGCCATGGGAGAGTCGCGAACACCGGGGAGCTGTTTTTT.

This sequence joins TRBV28 and TRBJ2-1, with 7 nucleotides matching TRBD2. The V gene end was trimmed by 2 bases and the J gene end by 2 bases; junction bases not matched to a gene: 9. Germline CDR1 and CDR2: MDHEN and SYDVKM. The CDR3 has 17 amino acids. CDR3 loop: CASSLVGGRRPYNEQFF. The CDR3 DNA sequence: TGTGCCAGCAGTTTAGTTGGCGGGAGAAGACCCTACAATGAGCAGTTCTTC.

The chain recombines TRBV29-1 with TRBJ2-1; D not resolved. The CDR3 length is 14 residues. Germline V lookup: CDR1 SQVTM, CDR2 ANQGSEA. Trimming cost V 3 bases and J 0 bases, with 9 bases left between them. The CDR3 nucleotides read TGCAGCGTTGATCCGTGGAGCTCCTACAATGAGCAGTTCTTC. This translates into CSVDPWSSYNEQFF.

This clone appeared a single time. This sequence joins TRBV3-1 (or the pseudogene TRBV3-2) and TRBJ1-2; D is ambiguous. There are 16 residues in the CDR3. Trimming shortened V by 0 bases and J by 3 bases, and 14 bases separated the two germline ends. The germline gives CDR1 LGHDT, CDR2 YNNKEL (reference sequence). The CDR3 region has the DNA TGTGCCAGCAGCCAAGATGCCGACACGAGATACTATGGCTACACCTTC. It translates to CASSQDADTRYYGYTF.

V and J are TRBV6-2 or TRBV6-3 and TRBJ2-2; TRBD1 aligns across 7 bases. CDR3 length equals 16 residues. The J segment lost 4 bases and the V segment lost 3 bases, leaving 8 bases of the junction unmatched. Germline CDR1 reads MNHEY; CDR2 reads SVGEGT. In nucleotides, the CDR3 is TGTGCCAGCAGTTATTCCCTGCCAGGGGGCACCGGGGAGCTGTTTTTT. Residues: CASSYSLPGGTGELFF.

The table lists this clone with a count of one. The J gene is TRBJ1-1, the V gene TRBV27; TRBD1 might be the D (5 bases). CDR3 length: 15 amino acids. Per the germline V gene, CDR1 is MNHEY and CDR2 is SMNVEV (reference sequence). With 3 bases removed from V and 5 bases from J, the gap between germline ends came to 16 bases. CDR3 loop: CASSFRGGVKTEAFF. As DNA, the CDR3 is TGTGCCAGCAGTTTTAGGGGAGGGGTAAAAACTGAAGCTTTCTTT.

The chain joins TRBV9 to TRBJ2-5; maybe TRBD2 (5 bases). The V gene lost 3 bases and the J gene lost 7 bases, with 13 bases spanning the gap. CDR3 length: 13 residues. Germline lookup yields CDR1 SGDLS and CDR2 YYNGEE. CDR3 protein: CASSGGEGVTQYF. The CDR3 region has the DNA TGTGCCAGCAGCGGTGGAGAGGGCGTGACCCAGTACTTC.

This sequence joins TRBV27 and TRBJ2-1; 8 bases line up with TRBD2. The V gene's germline CDR1 is MNHEY and CDR2 SMNVEV (reference sequence). With 0 bases clipped from V and 14 bases from J, the junction kept 12 bases outside the gene matches. The CDR3 is 15 amino acids. The CDR3 reads CASSLSPTSGEVKFF. The CDR3 DNA reads as TGTGCCAGCAGTTTATCCCCCACTAGCGGAGAGGTGAAGTTCTTC.

The CDR3 reads CASSFSGRAGYEQFF. CDR3 nucleotide sequence: TGTGCCAGCAGCTTCAGCGGGAGGGCCGGGTATGAGCAGTTCTTC. The chain carries TRBV27 and TRBJ2-1, with 10 bases identical to TRBD2. Losses at the gene ends were 6 bases for V and 8 bases for J; bases not matched to a gene: 10. Germline lookup yields CDR1 MNHEY and CDR2 SMNVEV (reference sequence). This CDR3 has 15 residues.

Comment on this clone: The sample carries other DNA sequences with the same CDR3. The rearrangement joins TRBV5-4 to TRBJ2-7; D not certain. CDR1 is SGHNT, CDR2 YYREEE, per germline (reference sequence). The CDR3 is 12 amino acids. Trimming stripped 0 bases from V and 4 bases from J, with 5 bases between. The CDR3 coding sequence is TGTGCCAGCAGCTTGGGTACATACGAGCAGTACTTC. Encoded protein: CASSLGTYEQYF.

The chain links TRBV7-3 to TRBJ2-2; 7 nucleotides agree with TRBD2. The CDR3 length is 13 residues. J gave up 5 bases and V 5 bases, and 2 bases lay outside the gene matches. CDR1 SGHTA and CDR2 FQGTGA come from the germline V gene. The CDR3 DNA follows: TGTGCCAGCAGCCGTAGCGGGACCGGGGAGCTGTTTTTT. Translation gives CASSRSGTGELFF. Combining the CDR3 with reference TRBV7-3 and TRBJ2-2 gives the whole variable domain GAGVSQTPSNKVTEKGKYVELRCDPISGHTALYWYRQSLGQGPEFLIYFQGTGAADDSGLPNDRFFAVRPEGSVSTLKIQRTERGDSAVYLCASSRSGTGELFFGEGSRLTVL.